This T cell receptor (beta chain) emerged from a study of patients and donors after allogeneic stem cell transplantation. This clonotype was detected many times. TCRdb re-derived calls from the RT-PCR reads in MiXCR, one entry per CDR3 protein. The sample has approximately 90,000 distinct CDR3 sequences, 4% to 5% seen once. The CDR3 totals 12 residues. V shed 5 bases and J shed 8 bases, with 12 bases lying between them. The V gene's germline CDR1 is DFQATT and CDR2 SNEGSKA (reference sequence). The sequencing sample was made of blood, either unsorted or a sorted T cell fraction (not recorded which). The sequence was obtained from a human donor who was either an allogeneic HSCT recipient or a stem cell or donor lymphocyte infusion donor (not recorded which). It is not recorded whose cells these are; they may come from a transplant donor. The chain combines TRBV20-1 with TRBJ2-2, with D maybe TRBD1 (5 bases). The CDR3 nucleotides read TGCAGTGCTGGGCAGGGTGAGGGGGAGCTGTTTTTT. It encodes CSAGQGEGELFF.